Following are 7 T cell receptor beta chains from one sample sequenced in a study of blood T cell repertoires in COVID-19. Repertoires were generated with immunoSEQ multiplex PCR, while TCRdb's copy carries only in-frame clones and drops some. The sample carries around 250,000 clones, 82% recorded once. Sample: peripheral blood. The source of these receptors is a woman aged 18-29 years with acute or convalescent COVID-19.

The chain couples TRBV6-2 or TRBV6-3 to TRBJ2-5; 8 positions match TRBD2. V shed 6 bases, J shed 0 bases, and the junction held 9 bases outside the gene matches. The CDR3 spans 16 residues. Germline assignment: CDR1 MNHEY and CDR2 SVGEGT. The CDR3 coding sequence is TGTGCCAGCAGCCCTAGACTAGCGCTCTACCAAGAGACCCAGTACTTC. Its translation: CASSPRLALYQETQYF.

The chain uses TRBV3-1 (or the pseudogene TRBV3-2) and TRBJ1-1; a possible D gene is TRBD1 (5 bases). The ends were cut back, 5 bases at V and 4 bases at J, with 14 bases in the middle. Germline V gene data show CDR1 as LGHDT and CDR2 as YNNKEL (reference sequence). CDR3 length equals 14 residues. CDR3 in DNA: TGTGCCAGCAGCTACGGACAAGGTGGCACTGAAGCTTTCTTT. Translating gives CASSYGQGGTEAFF.

This clone is a singleton in its sample. The chain uses TRBV7-2 and TRBJ2-2, with D possibly being TRBD1 (6 bases). The CDR3 totals 16 residues. Germline CDR1 and CDR2: SGHTA and FQGNSA. Between the trimmed V and J ends, which lost 5 bases and 0 bases, there was a span of 13 bases. The CDR3 DNA reads TGTGCCAGCAGCCCCCGGACAGCCGCGAACACCGGGGAGCTGTTTTTT. Protein sequence: CASSPRTAANTGELFF.

This rearrangement joins TRBV27 to TRBJ2-1; 9 positions agree with TRBD2. Germline V gene data show CDR1 as MNHEY and CDR2 as SMNVEV (reference sequence). The CDR3 extends over 17 amino acids. Unmatched junction bases numbered 11, after V lost 1 base and J lost 7 bases. The CDR3 region has the DNA TGTGCCAGCAGTTTATGGGGTAGCGGGAGAATGGAGAATGAGCAGTTCTTC. As protein: CASSLWGSGRMENEQFF.

This clone was counted only a few times. The gene calls are TRBV6-5 and TRBJ2-1; tentative D call: TRBD1 (5 bases). Germline V lookup: CDR1 MNHEY, CDR2 SVGAGI. CDR3 length: 15 amino acids. Trimming stripped 6 bases from V and 0 bases from J, with 12 bases between. The CDR3 sequence: CASRHSDSSYNEQFF. DNA of the CDR3: TGTGCCAGCAGGCACTCCGACAGCTCCTACAATGAGCAGTTCTTC.

This chain links TRBV10-3 with TRBJ2-2; D not certain. This CDR3 comprises 14 residues. The germline gives CDR1 ENHRY, CDR2 SYGVKD. V dropped 0 bases and J dropped 3 bases, with 5 bases sitting between them. CDR3 coding DNA: TGTGCCATCAGTGAGTCGACTTACACCGGGGAGCTGTTTTTT. Its protein product is CAISESTYTGELFF.

The chain uses TRBV7-9 and TRBJ2-3; no definite D call. CDR1 and CDR2 from the germline V gene are SEHNR and FQNEAQ (reference sequence). The CDR3 consists of 14 residues. Trimming removed 5 bases at V and 2 bases at J, with 11 bases between. The CDR3 coding sequence is TGTGCCAGCAGCCCATCAGGCGTCACAGATACGCAGTATTTT. It is translated as CASSPSGVTDTQYF.